The 15 T cell receptor beta chains below were found in one sample sequenced in a study of T cells after yellow fever vaccination. One entry per CDR3 protein, called by TCRdb with MiXCR from the 5' RACE reads. Of more than 200,000 distinct CDR3 sequences in the sample, approximately 3.6% were seen once. This specimen consisted of PBMCs, obtained 15 days after the yellow fever booster vaccination. These receptors were taken from a man between 18 and 29 years old who received the YFV17D yellow fever vaccine.

A remark on this clonotype: With a much larger clone just one base away, this may be a read error. The chain links TRBV12-3 or TRBV12-4 to TRBJ1-4; TRBD1 agrees at 8 bases. The CDR3 contains 16 residues. In nucleotides, the CDR3 is TGTGCCAGCAGCTTCAGCGAGACAGGGGAGGGTGAAAAACCGTTTTTT. It codes for CASSFSETGEGEKPFF.

This clonotype was seen ten or more times. The rearrangement uses TRBV6-2 or TRBV6-3 and TRBJ2-5; maybe TRBD1 (6 bases). V dropped 4 bases and J dropped 2 bases, with 11 bases sitting between them. The CDR3 has 14 amino acids. Germline-derived CDR1 and CDR2 are MNHEY and SVGEGT. This CDR3 is CASSSWTVQETQYF. The CDR3 DNA sequence: TGTGCCAGCAGTTCCTGGACAGTTCAAGAGACCCAGTACTTC.

This clonotype occurred many times. The gene calls are TRBV5-1 and TRBJ2-7, with unresolved D. The CDR3 length is 14 residues. Germline CDR1 reads SGHRS; CDR2 reads YFSETQ. The ends were cut back, 0 bases at V and 2 bases at J, with 9 bases in the middle. The CDR3 nucleotides are TGCGCCAGCAGCTTGGACAGCAAACCCTACGAGCAGTACTTC. Its protein product is CASSLDSKPYEQYF.

This clonotype was counted many times. The chain recombines TRBV6-5 with TRBJ2-1; D ambiguous. Trimming took off 0 bases at V and 8 bases at J, with 11 bases between the two ends. Germline V lookup: CDR1 MNHEY, CDR2 SVGAGI. The CDR3 totals 14 residues. The CDR3 region is CASSYSRWSDEQFF. In nucleotides, the CDR3 is TGTGCCAGCAGTTACTCTAGGTGGAGCGATGAGCAGTTCTTC.

This clonotype was detected only a few times. The chain employs TRBV18 and TRBJ2-5; D possibly uses TRBD1 or TRBD2 (5 bases each). The CDR3 runs 15 residues. CDR1 is KGHSH, CDR2 LQKENI, per germline. V dropped 5 bases and J dropped 5 bases, with 18 bases sitting between them. This chain's CDR3 is CASSIRGASSETQYF. The DNA of the CDR3 is TGTGCCAGCTCAATTAGAGGGGCTTCGTCGGAGACCCAGTACTTC.

This clonotype was seen a few times. The gene calls are TRBV9 and TRBJ1-5; TRBD1 might be the D (5 bases). The CDR3 runs 15 residues. The V gene's germline CDR1 is SGDLS and CDR2 YYNGEE. V gave up 0 bases and J gave up 0 bases, with 7 bases separating them. The CDR3 sequence: CASSVGGVSNQPQHF. CDR3 nucleotide sequence: TGTGCCAGCAGCGTAGGAGGGGTTAGCAATCAGCCCCAGCATTTT.

This clonotype was found many times. This rearrangement joins TRBV3-1 to TRBJ2-5, with D possibly being TRBD2 (5 bases). V shed 1 base and J shed 0 bases, with 18 bases lying between them. CDR1 and CDR2 (germline): LGHDT, YNNKEL (reference sequence). This CDR3 is 18 amino acids long. In DNA form, the CDR3 reads TGTGCCAGCAGCCAAGGGGGTGCGGAGGAAAGTTACCAAGAGACCCAGTACTTC. Residues: CASSQGGAEESYQETQYF.

The table lists this clonotype with many counts. The chain has TRBV7-2 and TRBJ2-1; 7 nucleotides line up with TRBD1. The CDR3 is 14 residues long. From germline, CDR1 is SGHTA and CDR2 FQGNSA. Trimming at V came to 3 bases and at J to 9 bases, leaving 8 bases not matched to a gene. CDR3 sequence reads: CASSLQGDHGEQFF. In DNA, the CDR3 is TGTGCCAGCAGCTTGCAGGGGGATCACGGTGAGCAGTTCTTC.

The genes are TRBV10-1 and TRBJ1-1; D is ambiguous. Trimming removed 0 bases at V and 7 bases at J, with 9 bases between. The CDR3 spans 13 residues. Germline V CDR1 and CDR2: WNHNN, SYGVQD (reference sequence). CDR3 DNA: TGCGCCAGCAGTGAGTCGAGCGGTTATGAAGCTTTCTTT. Translated: CASSESSGYEAFF.

This clonotype has a handful of counts. This chain links TRBV12-3 or TRBV12-4 with TRBJ1-6; 9 bases are shared with TRBD1. Trimming cost V 6 bases and J 8 bases; bases outside gene matches: 2. This CDR3 has 13 amino acids. Here the CDR3 reads CASRGQGDSPLHF. For the CDR3, the DNA is TGTGCCAGCAGGGGACAGGGTGATTCACCCCTCCACTTT.

This clonotype appeared many times. The V gene is TRBV7-9, the J gene TRBJ2-7; 10 nucleotides match TRBD1. This CDR3 has 14 amino acids. The germline CDR1 and CDR2 sequences are SEHNR and FQNEAQ (reference sequence). Trimming cost V 6 bases and J 5 bases; bases outside gene matches: 7. The CDR3 loop reads CASSRRDRGHEQYF. In DNA form, the CDR3 reads TGTGCCAGCAGTAGACGGGACAGGGGACACGAGCAGTACTTC.

This clonotype was seen many times. The rearrangement links TRBV7-3 to TRBJ2-3; 7 nucleotides agree with TRBD1. V lost 6 bases, J lost 9 bases, and 15 bases stayed unmatched. The CDR3 spans 15 residues. Germline assignment: CDR1 SGHTA and CDR2 FQGTGA. The CDR3 loop is CASRPTGNPAQTQYF. CDR3 sequence (DNA): TGTGCCAGCAGACCGACAGGGAACCCCGCCCAGACGCAGTATTTT.

To note about this clonotype: A much larger clone sits a single nucleotide away, making a read error possible. The chain recombines TRBV12-3 or TRBV12-4 with TRBJ1-4, with 7 bases lining up with TRBD1. CDR3 size: 14 residues. CDR3 sequence: CASRGDSGNENLFF. CDR3 nucleotide sequence: TGTGCCAGCAGGGGGGACAGCGGGAATGAAAATCTGTTTTTT.

This clonotype was seen many times. The gene calls are TRBV6-1 and TRBJ2-7; TRBD1 matches 8 bases. Germline V CDR1 and CDR2: MNHNS, SASEGT. Trimming took 6 bases from V and 3 from J; bases not matched to a gene: 7. CDR3 length: 14 amino acids. The CDR3 reads CASSRGQFFYEQYV. The CDR3 nucleotides read TGTGCCAGCAGCAGGGGGCAATTCTTCTACGAGCAGTACGTC.

This clonotype was seen many times. This sequence joins TRBV6-2 or TRBV6-3 and TRBJ1-1; 8 positions agree with TRBD1. After removal of 5 bases from V and 7 bases from J, the junction contained 15 bases not matched to a gene. CDR1 is MNHEY and CDR2 is SVGEGT in the germline V gene. CDR3 length: 16 amino acids. This CDR3 reads CASSPRTGPSQGEAFF. The CDR3 nucleotides are TGTGCCAGCAGTCCCCGGACAGGGCCAAGTCAGGGTGAAGCTTTCTTT.